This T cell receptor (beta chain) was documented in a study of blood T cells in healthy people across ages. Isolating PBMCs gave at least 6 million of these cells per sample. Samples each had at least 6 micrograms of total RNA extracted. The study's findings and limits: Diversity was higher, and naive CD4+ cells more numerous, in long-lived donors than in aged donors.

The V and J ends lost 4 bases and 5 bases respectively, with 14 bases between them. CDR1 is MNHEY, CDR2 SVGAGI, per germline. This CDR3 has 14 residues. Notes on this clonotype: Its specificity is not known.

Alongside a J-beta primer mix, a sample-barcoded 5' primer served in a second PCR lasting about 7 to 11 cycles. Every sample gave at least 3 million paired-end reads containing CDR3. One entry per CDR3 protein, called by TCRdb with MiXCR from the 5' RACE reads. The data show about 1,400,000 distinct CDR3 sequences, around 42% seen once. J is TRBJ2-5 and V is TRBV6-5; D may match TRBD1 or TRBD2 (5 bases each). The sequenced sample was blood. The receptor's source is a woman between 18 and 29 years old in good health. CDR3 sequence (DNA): TGTGCCAGCAGTTTACGACAGCGAGGGGAGACCCAGTACTTC. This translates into CASSLRQRGETQYF.